This is a list of T cell receptor beta chains from one sample in a study of cytomegalovirus exposure and HLA in healthy donors. Some clones are missing from TCRdb's copy, which holds only in-frame ones; the method was immunoSEQ multiplex PCR. The table shows fewer than 110,000 clones, with 79% occurring only once. Sequencing was carried out using PBMCs. These receptors were obtained from a man over 45 in good health and CMV-seropositive. CDR3s include the opening cysteine and the closing phenylalanine or tryptophan. Fields, in order: J gene, clone size, V gene, D gene, CDR3 length, CDR3 protein, CDR3 DNA. D genes are given only for firm matches. Size values are once, few and many counts, or a class for expanded clones, and some rows have none.

>TRBJ2-2|NA|TRBV11-3|TRBD2|20
CASNNRTAGTSGDPPGELFF
TGTGCCAGCAACAATAGGACCGCCGGGACTAGCGGGGATCCACCCGGGGAGCTGTTTTTT
>TRBJ1-2|NA|TRBV27|NA|15
CASSVIGGTFYGYTF
TGTGCCAGCAGTGTAATTGGAGGGACGTTCTATGGCTACACCTTC
>TRBJ2-7|NA|TRBV28|TRBD1|17
CASSSPGQGPLGYEQYF
TGTGCCAGCAGCTCACCGGGACAGGGACCGTTGGGGTACGAGCAGTACTTC
>TRBJ1-5|few|TRBV30|NA|13
CAWSGDSNQPQHF
TGTGCCTGGAGTGGAGATAGCAATCAGCCCCAGCATTTT
>TRBJ1-1|NA|TRBV7-9|NA|14
CASSAGARNTEAFF
TGTGCCAGCAGCGCAGGGGCCCGGAACACTGAAGCTTTCTTT
>TRBJ2-3|NA|TRBV28|NA|16
CASLSVFVPSTDTQYF
TGTGCCAGTCTCTCAGTTTTCGTTCCTAGCACAGATACGCAGTATTTT
>TRBJ2-1|NA|TRBV19|TRBD1|16
CASSIGQDRGNNEQFF
TGTGCCAGTAGTATAGGGCAAGACAGGGGAAACAATGAGCAGTTCTTC
>TRBJ2-1|NA|TRBV7-6|TRBD2|18
CASSLGTPGLAGVREQFF
TGTGCCAGCAGCTTGGGAACTCCGGGACTAGCGGGAGTCAGAGAGCAGTTCTTC
>TRBJ2-5|NA|TRBV10-2|NA|14
CASSESSGWETQYF
TGCGCCAGCAGTGAGTCTTCCGGTTGGGAGACCCAGTACTTC
>TRBJ2-3|NA|TRBV5-1|NA|14
CASSLAVSTDTQYF
TGCGCCAGCAGCTTGGCGGTTAGCACAGATACGCAGTATTTT
>TRBJ2-5|NA|TRBV6-1|TRBD2|15
CASSEVTGGGETQYF
TGTGCCAGCAGTGAAGTTACGGGAGGGGGAGAGACCCAGTACTTC
>TRBJ2-1|NA|TRBV29-1|NA|12
CSVTGTFNEQFF
TGCAGCGTGACCGGGACTTTTAATGAGCAGTTCTTC
>TRBJ2-7|NA|TRBV11-2|NA|14
CASSFLESNYEQYF
TGTGCCAGCAGCTTCCTAGAGTCCAACTACGAGCAGTACTTC
>TRBJ1-2|NA|TRBV7-8|TRBD1|14
CASSLNWDSYGYTF
TGTGCCAGCAGCTTAAACTGGGACAGCTATGGCTACACCTTC
>TRBJ1-3|NA|TRBV11-1|TRBD1|15
CASSRDRGSGNTIYF
TGTGCCAGCAGCCGGGACAGGGGATCTGGAAACACCATATATTTT
>TRBJ1-6|NA|TRBV27|TRBD1|17
CASSSLTGTGENSPLHF
TGTGCCAGCAGTTCTCTGACAGGGACCGGGGAAAATTCACCCCTCCACTTT
>TRBJ2-7|NA|TRBV6-5|NA|15
CASRVGGVGLYEQYF
TGTGCCAGCAGGGTGGGGGGAGTAGGCCTCTACGAGCAGTACTTC
>TRBJ2-3|NA|TRBV7-9|TRBD2|14
CASSFGTSLDTQYF
TGTGCCAGCAGCTTCGGGACTAGTTTAGATACGCAGTATTTT
>TRBJ1-1|NA|TRBV7-2|TRBD1|14
CASSLGQPGTEAFF
TGTGCCAGCAGCCTGGGACAGCCCGGGACTGAAGCTTTCTTT
>TRBJ1-2|few|TRBV4-2|TRBD1|14
CASSSDPGTGEYTF
TGTGCCAGCAGCTCTGACCCGGGGACAGGGGAGTACACCTTC
>TRBJ2-5|NA|TRBV19|NA|14
CASSISAVQETQYF
TGTGCCAGTAGTATCTCGGCGGTACAAGAGACCCAGTACTTC
>TRBJ2-2|NA|TRBV5-1|NA|15
CASSESPGGTGELFF
TGCGCCAGCAGCGAAAGCCCTGGGGGGACCGGGGAGCTGTTTTTT
>TRBJ2-5|NA|TRBV29-1|TRBD1|13
CSAVGQEIKTQYF
TGCAGCGCCGTTGGACAGGAAATTAAGACCCAGTACTTC
>TRBJ2-7|NA|TRBV4-3|TRBD2|16
CASSQDFTSGSYEQYF
TGCGCCAGCAGCCAAGATTTTACTAGCGGGAGCTACGAGCAGTACTTC
>TRBJ2-7|NA|TRBV7-2|TRBD1|15
CASSLGQTITYEQYF
TGTGCCAGCAGCTTGGGACAGACGATTACCTACGAGCAGTACTTC
>TRBJ2-7|NA|TRBV27|TRBD2|16
CASSLSGAGGLYEQYF
TGTGCCAGCAGTTTAAGTGGTGCGGGAGGGCTCTACGAGCAGTACTTC
>TRBJ1-2|NA|TRBV27|TRBD1|14
CASSHRQGSYGYTF
TGTGCCAGCAGCCACAGACAGGGATCCTATGGCTACACCTTC
>TRBJ1-2|NA|TRBV19|TRBD1|15
CASSRTGDRSNGYTF
TGTGCCAGTAGTCGGACAGGGGATCGGAGCAATGGCTACACCTTC
>TRBJ2-7|once|TRBV7-9|NA|16
CSSSLVGQAKPYEQYF
TGTTCCAGCAGCTTAGTCGGTCAGGCGAAACCCTACGAGCAGTACTTC
>TRBJ2-7|NA|TRBV4-2|TRBD1|15
CASSQERDSSYEQYF
TGTGCCAGCAGCCAGGAACGGGACAGCTCCTACGAGCAGTACTTC
>TRBJ2-7|once|TRBV6-1|TRBD1|16
CASSGAGQGRLYEQYF
TGTGCCAGCAGTGGCGCCGGACAGGGGAGACTCTACGAGCAGTACTTC
>TRBJ2-1|few|TRBV7-2|NA|15
CASSETRDSYNEQFF
TGTGCCAGCAGCGAGACGCGGGACTCCTACAATGAGCAGTTCTTC
>TRBJ1-5|NA|TRBV29-1|TRBD1|17
CSVVGTGRDGASQPQHF
TGCAGCGTTGTGGGGACAGGAAGGGACGGAGCGAGTCAGCCCCAGCATTTT
>TRBJ2-1|NA|TRBV7-9|TRBD2|14
CASSLGGFGNEQFF
TGTGCCAGCAGCTTGGGAGGGTTCGGGAATGAGCAGTTCTTC
>TRBJ2-7|NA|TRBV19|TRBD1|14
CASSQRTGAYEQYF
TGTGCCAGTAGTCAACGGACAGGGGCCTACGAGCAGTACTTC
>TRBJ2-3|NA|TRBV9|TRBD2|15
CASSVEALAADTQYF
TGTGCCAGCAGCGTAGAAGCACTAGCGGCAGATACGCAGTATTTT
>TRBJ2-3|NA|TRBV28|TRBD2|15
CASSLWGASGDTQYF
TGTGCCAGCAGTTTATGGGGTGCTAGCGGAGATACGCAGTATTTT
>TRBJ2-2|NA|TRBV2|NA|17
CASSEAPGQYGTGELFF
TGTGCCAGCAGTGAAGCCCCAGGACAGTACGGCACCGGGGAGCTGTTTTTT
>TRBJ1-2|NA|TRBV7-9|NA|15
CASSLWPGLNYGYTF
TGTGCCAGCAGCTTATGGCCAGGGTTGAACTATGGCTACACCTTC
>TRBJ1-1|once|TRBV29-1|NA|11
CSVVGNTEAFF
TGCAGCGTTGTCGGGAACACTGAAGCTTTCTTT
>TRBJ1-4|NA|TRBV4-3|NA|15
CASSQVQLANEKLFF
TGCGCCAGCAGCCAAGTACAGTTAGCTAATGAAAAACTGTTTTTT
>TRBJ2-2|NA|TRBV2|NA|13
CASSSRPAGELFF
TGTGCCAGCAGTTCTAGGCCGGCCGGGGAGCTGTTTTTT
>TRBJ2-7|NA|TRBV10-2|TRBD1|13
CASRDRGPYEQYF
TGCGCCAGCCGGGACAGGGGCCCCTACGAGCAGTACTTC
>TRBJ2-3|NA|TRBV30|NA|14
CAWSVPGAPDTQYF
TGTGCCTGGAGTGTTCCGGGAGCGCCAGATACGCAGTATTTT
>TRBJ2-5|NA|TRBV30|TRBD1|15
CAWGGQGAFAETQYF
TGTGCCTGGGGGGGACAGGGGGCCTTTGCGGAGACCCAGTACTTC
>TRBJ1-1|NA|TRBV19|NA|13
CASRNGLNTEAFF
TGTGCCAGTAGGAACGGGTTGAACACTGAAGCTTTCTTT
>TRBJ2-5|NA|TRBV29-1|NA|13
CSVEGIERETQYF
TGCAGCGTTGAAGGAATAGAGAGGGAGACCCAGTACTTC
>TRBJ2-1|NA|TRBV13|NA|14
CASSLGLVVNEQFF
TGTGCCAGCAGCTTAGGCCTAGTTGTAAATGAGCAGTTCTTC
>TRBJ1-2|NA|TRBV6-1|NA|15
CASSSRAGANYGYTF
TGTGCCAGCAGTAGTCGTGCGGGGGCGAACTATGGCTACACCTTC
>TRBJ1-4|NA|TRBV7-9|TRBD1|15
CSSSLKDRGLEKLFF
TGTTCCAGCAGCCTCAAGGACAGGGGGCTTGAAAAACTGTTTTTT